This T cell receptor beta chain was captured in a study of blood T cell repertoires in COVID-19. Study as a whole: The study drew acute and convalescent COVID-19 samples from the United States, Italy and Spain.

CDR3 size: 13 residues. Germline CDR1 is LNHDA and CDR2 is SQIVND (reference sequence). V was shortened by 3 bases and J by 8 bases, with 10 bases between the two germline ends. Clones were sequenced by immunoSEQ multiplex PCR, and TCRdb holds only the in-frame ones, with some missing. This sample has some 150,000 clones, with around 82% found just once. What was sequenced was peripheral blood. This chain joins TRBV19 and TRBJ1-4, with no clear D. This sequence originates from a man aged 55-75 years with COVID-19, enrolled during active disease. CDR3 DNA sequence: TGTGCCAGTAGTATCGGCGGGGAGGAAAAACTGTTTTTT. Residues: CASSIGGEEKLFF.